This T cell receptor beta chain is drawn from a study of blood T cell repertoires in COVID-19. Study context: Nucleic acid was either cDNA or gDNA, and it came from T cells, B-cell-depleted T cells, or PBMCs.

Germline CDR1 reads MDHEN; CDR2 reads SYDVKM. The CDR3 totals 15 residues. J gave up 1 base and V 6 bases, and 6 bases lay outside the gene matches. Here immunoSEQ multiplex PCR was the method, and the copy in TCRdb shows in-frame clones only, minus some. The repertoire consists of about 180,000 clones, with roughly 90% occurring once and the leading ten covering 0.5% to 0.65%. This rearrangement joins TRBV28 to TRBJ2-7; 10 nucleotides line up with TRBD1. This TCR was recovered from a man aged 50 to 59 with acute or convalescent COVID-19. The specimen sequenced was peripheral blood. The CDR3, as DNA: TGTGCCAGCAGCCCCGGGACAGGGGTTTCCTACGAGCAGTACTTC. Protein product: CASSPGTGVSYEQYF.